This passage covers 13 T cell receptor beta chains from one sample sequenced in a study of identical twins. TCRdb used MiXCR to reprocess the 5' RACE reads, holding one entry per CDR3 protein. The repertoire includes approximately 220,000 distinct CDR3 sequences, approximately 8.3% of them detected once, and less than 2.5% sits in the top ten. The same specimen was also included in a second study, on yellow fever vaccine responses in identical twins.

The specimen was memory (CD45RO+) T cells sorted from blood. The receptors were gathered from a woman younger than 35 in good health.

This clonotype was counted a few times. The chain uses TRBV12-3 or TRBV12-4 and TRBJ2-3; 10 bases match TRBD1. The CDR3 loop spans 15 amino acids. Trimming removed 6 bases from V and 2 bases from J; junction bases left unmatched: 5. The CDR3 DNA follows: TGTGCCAGCAGCCGGGGACAGGGGTACACAGATACGCAGTATTTT. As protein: CASSRGQGYTDTQYF.

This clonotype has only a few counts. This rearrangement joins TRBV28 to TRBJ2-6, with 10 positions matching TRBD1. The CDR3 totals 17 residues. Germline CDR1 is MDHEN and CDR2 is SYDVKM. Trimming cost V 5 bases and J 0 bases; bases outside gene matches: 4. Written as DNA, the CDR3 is TGTGCCAGCAGTCCCCGGACAGGGGGCTCTGGGGCCAACGTCCTGACTTTC. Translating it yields CASSPRTGGSGANVLTF. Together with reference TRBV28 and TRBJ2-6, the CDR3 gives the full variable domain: DVKVTQSSRYLVKRTGEKVFLECVQDMDHENMFWYRQDPGLGLRLIYFSYDVKMKEKGDIPEGYSVSREKKERFSLILESASTNQTSMYLCASSPRTGGSGANVLTFGAGSRLTVL.

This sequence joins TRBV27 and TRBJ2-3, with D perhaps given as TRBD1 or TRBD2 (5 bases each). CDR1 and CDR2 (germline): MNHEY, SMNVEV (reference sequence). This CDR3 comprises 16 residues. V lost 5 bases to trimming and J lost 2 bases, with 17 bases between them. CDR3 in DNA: TGTGCCAGCAGTGGGGGTCGGGGCCGTTCCACAGATACGCAGTATTTT. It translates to CASSGGRGRSTDTQYF.

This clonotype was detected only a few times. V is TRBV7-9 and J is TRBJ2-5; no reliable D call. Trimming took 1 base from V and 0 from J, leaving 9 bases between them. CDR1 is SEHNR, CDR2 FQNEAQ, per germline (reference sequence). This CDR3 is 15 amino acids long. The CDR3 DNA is TGTGCCAGCAGCTTAGAGGGCAGACACCAAGAGACCCAGTACTTC. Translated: CASSLEGRHQETQYF.

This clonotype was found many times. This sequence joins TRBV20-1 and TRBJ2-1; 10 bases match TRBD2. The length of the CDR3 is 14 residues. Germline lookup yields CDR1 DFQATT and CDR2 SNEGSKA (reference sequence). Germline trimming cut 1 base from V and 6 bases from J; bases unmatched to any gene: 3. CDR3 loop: CSARGAGGLNEQFF. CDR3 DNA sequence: TGCAGTGCTAGAGGAGCGGGAGGGCTCAATGAGCAGTTCTTC.

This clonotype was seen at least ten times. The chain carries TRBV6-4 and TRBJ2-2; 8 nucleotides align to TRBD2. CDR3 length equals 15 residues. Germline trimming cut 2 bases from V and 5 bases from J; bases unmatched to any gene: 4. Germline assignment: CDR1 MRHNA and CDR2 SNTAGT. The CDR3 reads CASSDGSGETGELFF. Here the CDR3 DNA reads TGTGCCAGCAGTGACGGTAGCGGGGAGACCGGGGAGCTGTTTTTT.

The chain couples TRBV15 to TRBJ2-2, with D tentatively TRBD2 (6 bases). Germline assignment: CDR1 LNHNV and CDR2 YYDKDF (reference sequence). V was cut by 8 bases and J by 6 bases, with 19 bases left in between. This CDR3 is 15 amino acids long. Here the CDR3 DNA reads TGTGCCACCGGAAGCAGGAGGGGAGGCGCCGGGGAGCTGTTTTTT. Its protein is CATGSRRGGAGELFF.

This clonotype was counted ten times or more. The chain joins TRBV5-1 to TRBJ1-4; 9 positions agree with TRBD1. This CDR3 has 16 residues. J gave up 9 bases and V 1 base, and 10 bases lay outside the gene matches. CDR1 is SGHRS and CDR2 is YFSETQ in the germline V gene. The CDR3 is CASSLIVGQGLKKLFF. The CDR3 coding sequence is TGCGCCAGCAGCTTGATTGTGGGACAGGGCTTAAAAAAACTGTTTTTT. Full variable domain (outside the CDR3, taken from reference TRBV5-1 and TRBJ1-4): KAGVTQTPRYLIKTRGQQVTLSCSPISGHRSVSWYQQTPGQGLQFLFEYFSETQRNKGNFPGRFSGRQFSNSRSEMNVSTLELGDSALYLCASSLIVGQGLKKLFFGSGTQLSVL.

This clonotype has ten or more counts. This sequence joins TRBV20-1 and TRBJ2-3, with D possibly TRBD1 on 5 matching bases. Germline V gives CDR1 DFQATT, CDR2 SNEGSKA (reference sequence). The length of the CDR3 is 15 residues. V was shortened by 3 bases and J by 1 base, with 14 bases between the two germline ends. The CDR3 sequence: CSASFWGAGTDTQYF. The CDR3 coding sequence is TGCAGTGCTAGTTTTTGGGGCGCGGGCACAGATACGCAGTATTTT.

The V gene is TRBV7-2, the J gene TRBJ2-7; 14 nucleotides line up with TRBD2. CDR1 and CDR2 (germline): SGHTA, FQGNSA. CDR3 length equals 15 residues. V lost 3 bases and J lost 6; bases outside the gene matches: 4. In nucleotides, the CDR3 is TGTGCCAGCAGCTTGATTGGGACTAGCGGGAGCGAGCAGTACTTC. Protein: CASSLIGTSGSEQYF.

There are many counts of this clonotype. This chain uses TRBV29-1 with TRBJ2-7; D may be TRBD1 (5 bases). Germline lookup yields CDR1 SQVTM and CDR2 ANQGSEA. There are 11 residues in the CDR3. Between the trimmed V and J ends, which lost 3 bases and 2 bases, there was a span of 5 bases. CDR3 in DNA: TGCAGCGTTGAGGACACCTACGAGCAGTACTTC. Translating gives CSVEDTYEQYF.

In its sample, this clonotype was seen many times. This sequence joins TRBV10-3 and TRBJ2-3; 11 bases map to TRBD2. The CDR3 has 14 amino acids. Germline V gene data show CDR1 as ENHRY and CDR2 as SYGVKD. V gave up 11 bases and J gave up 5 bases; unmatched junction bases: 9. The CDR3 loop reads CASQLAGAEDTQYF. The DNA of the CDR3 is TGTGCCTCACAACTAGCGGGAGCGGAAGATACGCAGTATTTT.

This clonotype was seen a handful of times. The CDR3 protein is CASSSGREAFF. The CDR3 DNA is TGTGCCAGCAGTTCCGGGCGCGAAGCTTTCTTT. The chain is built from TRBV6-5 and TRBJ1-1; D not certain. The ends were cut back, 4 bases at V and 8 bases at J, with 8 bases in the middle. The CDR3 has 11 residues. Germline V CDR1 and CDR2: MNHEY, SVGAGI.